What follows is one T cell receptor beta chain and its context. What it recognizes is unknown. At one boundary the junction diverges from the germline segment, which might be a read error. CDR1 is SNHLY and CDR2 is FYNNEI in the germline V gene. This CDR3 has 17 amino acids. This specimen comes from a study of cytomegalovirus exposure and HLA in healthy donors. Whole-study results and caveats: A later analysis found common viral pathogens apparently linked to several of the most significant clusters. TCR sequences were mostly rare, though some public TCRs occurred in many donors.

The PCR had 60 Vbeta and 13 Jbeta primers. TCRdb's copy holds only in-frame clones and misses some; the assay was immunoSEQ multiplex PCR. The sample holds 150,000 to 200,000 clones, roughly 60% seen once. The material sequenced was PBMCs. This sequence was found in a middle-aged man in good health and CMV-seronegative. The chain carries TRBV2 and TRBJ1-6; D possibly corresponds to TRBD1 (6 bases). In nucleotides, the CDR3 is TGTGCCAGCAGTGAAAGGGGGGCAGGGAGGGATAACTCACCCCTCCACTTT. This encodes CASSERGAGRDNSPLHF.